The 26 T cell receptor beta chains below were found in one sample sequenced in a study of shared clonotypes between healthy human individuals (TCRdb year 2020). Library preparation was by the immunoSEQ multiplex PCR assay. Held by TCRdb, this immuneACCESS table contains in-frame sequences only and omits some clones. Under half of the omission traces to an unresolved V gene where checked; the cause of the rest is unknown. The sample includes 550,000 to 850,000 clones, with around two thirds observed a single time. The top ten clonotypes cover 1.5% to 2% of the sample. Sequenced sample: memory CD4+ T cells sorted from blood. Interpreted using the paper, the cell subset or site label stands for: CD45RA-negative fraction. These TCRs come from a woman in her 30s in good health.

This clone was seen a few times. The chain couples TRBV9 to TRBJ2-1; D is ambiguous. Trimming shortened V by 0 bases and J by 0 bases, and 10 bases separated the two germline ends. Germline V CDR1 and CDR2: SGDLS, YYNGEE. There are 16 residues in the CDR3. CDR3 region: CASSVGTSPSYNEQFF. The CDR3, as DNA: TGTGCCAGCAGCGTAGGGACCTCGCCCTCCTACAATGAGCAGTTCTTC. The variable domain in full, with the rest retrieved from reference TRBV9 and TRBJ2-1, is DSGVTQTPKHLITATGQRVTLRCSPRSGDLSVYWYQQSLDQGLQFLIQYYNGEERAKGNILERFSAQQFPDLHSELNLSSLELGDSALYFCASSVGTSPSYNEQFFGPGTRLTVL.

This chain connects TRBV7-9 to TRBJ2-5, with 9 bases that match TRBD1. The CDR3 consists of 10 residues. V lost 5 bases and J lost 13; bases outside the gene matches: 2. Germline CDR1 is SEHNR and CDR2 is FQNEAQ (reference sequence). The CDR3 bases are TGTGCCAGCAGCGGGGACAGGGTGTACTTC. Its translation: CASSGDRVYF. The full variable domain, completed using reference TRBV7-9 and TRBJ2-5, is DTGVSQNPRHKITKRGQNVTFRCDPISEHNRLYWYRQTLGQGPEFLTYFQNEAQLEKSRLLSDRFSAERPKGSFSTLEIQRTEQGDSAMYLCASSGDRVYFGPGTRLLVL.

This chain connects TRBV5-1 to TRBJ2-7, with 7 bases aligning to TRBD1. V shed 1 base and J 6 bases; nucleotides not matched to a gene: 10. The CDR3 spans 15 residues. Per germline, CDR1 SGHRS and CDR2 YFSETQ. CDR3 coding DNA: TGCGCCAGCAGCTTGCGGTCAGGGGCAGGGGGCGAGCAGTACTTC. Amino acids: CASSLRSGAGGEQYF. Together with reference TRBV5-1 and TRBJ2-7, the CDR3 gives the full variable domain: KAGVTQTPRYLIKTRGQQVTLSCSPISGHRSVSWYQQTPGQGLQFLFEYFSETQRNKGNFPGRFSGRQFSNSRSEMNVSTLELGDSALYLCASSLRSGAGGEQYFGPGTRLTVT.

This rearrangement joins TRBV6-5 to TRBJ2-7, with D tentatively TRBD1 (6 bases). The CDR3 covers 12 residues. The germline CDR1 and CDR2 sequences are MNHEY and SVGAGI. V shed 5 bases and J shed 3 bases, with 8 bases lying between them. The DNA of the CDR3 is TGTGCCAGCAGTCTACAGGGCTACGAGCAGTACTTC. Its translation: CASSLQGYEQYF.

Here the CDR3 DNA reads TGTGCCAGTAGTCGGAAAATGGGGACCTCCAATCAGCCCCAGCATTTT. Amino acid sequence: CASSRKMGTSNQPQHF. V usage is TRBV19 and J usage is TRBJ1-5; D might be TRBD1 (5 bases). The CDR3 is 16 amino acids. V was pared by 5 bases and J by 3 bases, with 17 bases between. Germline assignment: CDR1 LNHDA and CDR2 SQIVND (reference sequence).

The rearrangement links TRBV7-9 to TRBJ2-7; TRBD2 might be the D (6 bases). V was cut by 5 bases and J by 3 bases, with 17 bases left in between. The CDR3 covers 15 residues. Germline V gene data show CDR1 as SEHNR and CDR2 as FQNEAQ (reference sequence). The CDR3 nucleotides are TGTGCCAGCAGCCCAAGGAGGCTAGCGAACTACGAGCAGTACTTC. This encodes CASSPRRLANYEQYF.

In DNA, the CDR3 is TGTGCCAGTAGTATAGGGCTAGCCAGAGAGCAGTTCTTC. As protein: CASSIGLAREQFF. The chain couples TRBV19 to TRBJ2-1, with a weak D call TRBD2 (5 bases). CDR3 length: 13 amino acids. Germline lookup yields CDR1 LNHDA and CDR2 SQIVND (reference sequence). Trimming took 1 base from V and 10 from J, leaving 11 bases between them.

The chain links TRBV27 to TRBJ1-1, with D maybe TRBD1 (5 bases). Germline V gene sequence: CDR1 MNHEY, CDR2 SMNVEV (reference sequence). V lost 5 bases and J lost 5, with 15 bases in between. There are 14 residues in the CDR3. DNA of the CDR3: TGTGCCAGCAGTCGGGCTCTGGGGGGGACTGAAGCTTTCTTT. As protein: CASSRALGGTEAFF.

The V gene is TRBV28, the J gene TRBJ2-7; the match to TRBD2 covers 13 bases. The CDR3 extends over 14 amino acids. The ends lost 6 bases at V and 5 bases at J; junction bases unmatched: 4. Germline assignment: CDR1 MDHEN and CDR2 SYDVKM. In DNA, the CDR3 is TGTGCCAGCAGCCTCGGACTAGCGGGAGACGAGCAGTACTTC. It specifies CASSLGLAGDEQYF. Combining the CDR3 with reference TRBV28 and TRBJ2-7 gives the whole variable domain DVKVTQSSRYLVKRTGEKVFLECVQDMDHENMFWYRQDPGLGLRLIYFSYDVKMKEKGDIPEGYSVSREKKERFSLILESASTNQTSMYLCASSLGLAGDEQYFGPGTRLTVT.

The chain recombines TRBV5-8 with TRBJ2-1, with TRBD2 as a possible D gene (6 bases). Trimming stripped 2 bases from V and 4 bases from J, with 10 bases between. The CDR3 spans 14 residues. In germline, CDR1 is SGHTS, CDR2 YDEGEE. CDR3 bases: TGTGCCAGCAGCTTTACGGGGGATTACAATGAGCAGTTCTTC. This gives the protein CASSFTGDYNEQFF.

The V call is TRBV10-1, the J call TRBJ1-4; the match to TRBD1 covers 7 bases. There are 14 residues in the CDR3. Trimming cost V 3 bases and J 8 bases; bases outside gene matches: 6. Germline V lookup: CDR1 WNHNN, CDR2 SYGVQD (reference sequence). DNA for the CDR3: TGCGCCAGCAGTGAACAGGGGAGTAGCGAAAAACTGTTTTTT. Translating it yields CASSEQGSSEKLFF.

This clone was observed a handful of times. Other DNA sequences within the sample encode an identical CDR3. The chain is built from TRBV11-2 and TRBJ2-7; TRBD1 matches 10 bases. This CDR3 comprises 13 residues. Trimming took 4 bases from V and 6 from J; bases not matched to a gene: 3. In germline, CDR1 is SGHAT, CDR2 FQNNGV. The CDR3 protein is CASSSWDRGEQYF. The CDR3 DNA is TGTGCCAGCAGCTCCTGGGACAGGGGCGAGCAGTACTTC.

The chain employs TRBV6-1 and TRBJ2-1; the match to TRBD2 covers 8 bases. V shed 5 bases, J shed 6 bases, and the junction held 9 bases outside the gene matches. Germline CDR1 MNHNS, CDR2 SASEGT. The CDR3 has 15 residues. The CDR3 reads CASSPNSGTANEQFF. The DNA of the CDR3 is TGTGCCAGCAGTCCGAATAGCGGGACTGCCAATGAGCAGTTCTTC.

The chain couples TRBV7-6 to TRBJ2-1; D not resolved. Germline CDR1 is SGHVS and CDR2 is FNYEAQ. With 5 bases removed from V and 6 bases from J, the gap between germline ends came to 14 bases. This CDR3 has 14 residues. The CDR3 DNA follows: TGTGCCAGCAGCCCCCTTGGCTCTCTCAATGAGCAGTTCTTC. Translating gives CASSPLGSLNEQFF.

About this clone: A read error is likely here: a far larger clone is one base away. The DNA of the CDR3 is TGTGCCAGCAGTCCGACAGGGGATCAGCCCCAGCATTTT. This encodes CASSPTGDQPQHF. V usage is TRBV6-5 and J usage is TRBJ1-5; 8 bases match TRBD1. The CDR3 is 13 amino acids. Germline V gene data show CDR1 as MNHEY and CDR2 as SVGAGI. Unmatched junction bases numbered 2, after V lost 5 bases and J lost 5 bases.

Concerning this clone itself: In the same sample, other DNA sequences code for this CDR3. This rearrangement joins TRBV5-6 to TRBJ2-1; no clear D gene. V was trimmed by 0 bases and J by 7 bases, leaving 5 bases between them. Germline CDR1 SGHDT, CDR2 YYEEEE. This CDR3 spans 12 amino acids. The CDR3 DNA follows: TGTGCCAGCAGCTTGGTTCAGAATGAGCAGTTCTTC. Protein product: CASSLVQNEQFF.

The CDR3 nucleotides are TGTGCCAGCAGCGGGTACGAGCAGTACTTC. Protein: CASSGYEQYF. The chain carries TRBV7-9 and TRBJ2-7; D is uncertain. Between the trimmed V and J ends, which lost 5 bases and 4 bases, there was a span of 3 bases. The CDR3 consists of 10 residues. Germline V gene sequence: CDR1 SEHNR, CDR2 FQNEAQ (reference sequence).

Details on this clone: A far larger clone is a single base away, which makes a read error likely. Other DNA sequences of this sample code for an identical CDR3. The V gene is TRBV7-2, the J gene TRBJ2-7; unclear D gene. V gave up 0 bases and J gave up 2 bases, with 8 bases separating them. The germline V gene encodes CDR1 SGHTA and CDR2 FQGNSA. The CDR3 contains 14 residues. The CDR3 region has the DNA TGTGCCAGCAGCTTAGCCGGCGGACCCTACGAGCAGTACTTC. Its protein is CASSLAGGPYEQYF.

The chain uses TRBV5-8 and TRBJ2-5; D is uncertain. CDR1 and CDR2 from the germline V gene are SGHTS and YDEGEE. V dropped 4 bases and J dropped 5 bases, with 9 bases sitting between them. This CDR3 is 12 amino acids long. The CDR3 DNA is TGTGCCAGCAGCCGGAGTGGTGAGACCCAGTACTTC. Translated, it gives CASSRSGETQYF.

V gene TRBV5-1 combines with J gene TRBJ1-2; D is possibly TRBD1 (6 bases). The CDR3 is 13 amino acids. Per the germline V gene, CDR1 is SGHRS and CDR2 is YFSETQ. Trimming took 0 bases from V and 7 from J, leaving 10 bases between them. CDR3 region: CASSLEGDPGYTF. CDR3 DNA: TGCGCCAGCAGCTTGGAGGGGGACCCTGGCTACACCTTC.

The V call is TRBV7-2, the J call TRBJ1-3; 8 bases match TRBD1. The trim removed 5 bases at V and 3 bases at J, leaving 6 bases unmatched. The CDR3 runs to 15 residues. Germline CDR1 SGHTA, CDR2 FQGNSA. The CDR3 reads CASSIQGDIGNTIYF. The CDR3 bases are TGTGCCAGCAGCATACAGGGGGATATTGGAAACACCATATATTTT. The entire variable domain, with the rest obtained from reference TRBV7-2 and TRBJ1-3, is as follows: GAGVSQSPSNKVTEKGKDVELRCDPISGHTALYWYRQSLGQGLEFLIYFQGNSAPDKSGLPSDRFSAERTGGSVSTLTIQRTQQEDSAVYLCASSIQGDIGNTIYFGEGSWLTVV.

This clone was recorded a few times. The chain carries TRBV5-1 and TRBJ2-7; D unresolved. Germline CDR1 is SGHRS and CDR2 is YFSETQ. This CDR3 has 13 residues. Trimming took off 0 bases at V and 9 bases at J, with 13 bases between the two ends. The CDR3, as DNA: TGCGCCAGCAGCTTGGGGACCTTAGAAGGGCAGTACTTC. This codes for CASSLGTLEGQYF. Combining the CDR3 with reference TRBV5-1 and TRBJ2-7 gives the whole variable domain KAGVTQTPRYLIKTRGQQVTLSCSPISGHRSVSWYQQTPGQGLQFLFEYFSETQRNKGNFPGRFSGRQFSNSRSEMNVSTLELGDSALYLCASSLGTLEGQYFGPGTRLTVT.

Points on this clone: This sample also contains other DNA sequences that code for the same CDR3. The rearrangement links TRBV10-3 to TRBJ1-5, with D hard to call. Trimming cost V 2 bases and J 4 bases, with 3 bases left between them. Per germline, CDR1 ENHRY and CDR2 SYGVKD. The CDR3 totals 12 residues. CDR3 sequence reads: CAISEPNQPQHF. Here the CDR3 DNA reads TGTGCCATCAGTGAGCCTAATCAGCCCCAGCATTTT.

This clone showed up just once. The chain carries TRBV11-2 and TRBJ2-5, with a tentative D call TRBD1 (6 bases). The germline V gene encodes CDR1 SGHAT and CDR2 FQNNGV. V was clipped by 1 base and J by 4 bases, with 10 bases between them. The CDR3 totals 14 residues. This chain's CDR3 is CASSLAGGAETQYF. The CDR3 DNA follows: TGTGCCAGCAGCTTAGCTGGGGGCGCAGAGACCCAGTACTTC.

As concerns this clone: Other DNA sequences within the sample encode an identical CDR3. The chain combines TRBV5-1 with TRBJ2-7, with a possible D match to TRBD1 (5 bases). Germline V gene sequence: CDR1 SGHRS, CDR2 YFSETQ. This CDR3 region has 14 residues. The ends were cut back, 2 bases at V and 2 bases at J, with 11 bases in the middle. The CDR3 here is CASSLSAGTYEQYF. As DNA, the CDR3 is TGCGCCAGCAGCTTAAGTGCAGGGACCTACGAGCAGTACTTC.

In this sample, this clone turned up a few times. V gene TRBV19 combines with J gene TRBJ2-1; 12 bases align to TRBD1. J was trimmed by 12 bases and V by 0 bases; bases with no gene match: 21. Germline V gene sequence: CDR1 LNHDA, CDR2 SQIVND (reference sequence). The CDR3 sequence is 20 residues long. The CDR3 loop reads CASSIDLLFSGTGGVLGQFF. CDR3 bases: TGTGCCAGTAGTATAGATTTGTTGTTCTCCGGGACAGGGGGCGTTTTAGGGCAGTTCTTC.